These 16 T cell receptor beta chains came from one sample sequenced in a study of human T cells and chemical hapten exposure. The time point here: patch test 2, 6 weeks after DPC sensitization. The treatment here: therapeutic diphenylcyclopropenone sensitization with weekly scalp DPC. Using its own MiXCR run on the RACE reads, TCRdb lists one record per CDR3 protein. The sample includes over 70,000 distinct CDR3 sequences, 9.5% to 13% of them seen just once. The input for sequencing was whole blood, taken in connection with sensitization to the hapten diphenylcyclopropenone (DPC). These receptors all come from a man aged 18 to 29 with alopecia areata. Some clones in this sample may be carry-over from other donors' samples.

This chain uses TRBV24-1 with TRBJ1-5; possibly TRBD1 for D (5 bases). The V end was cut by 9 bases, the J end by 4 bases, with 15 bases between. Germline V CDR1 and CDR2: KGHDR, SFDVKD. The CDR3 has 14 amino acids. CDR3 coding DNA: TGTGCCACCGGGCGGACAAAAGATAATCAGCCCCAGCATTTT. Translated, it gives CATGRTKDNQPQHF.

The table lists this clonotype with a few counts. The V call is TRBV4-3, the J call TRBJ2-3; tentatively, D is TRBD1 (5 bases). Per germline, CDR1 LGHNA and CDR2 YSLEER. This CDR3 has 13 residues. The V and J ends lost 4 bases and 6 bases respectively, with 11 bases between them. Here the CDR3 DNA reads TGCGCCAGCAGCCGTAGGGGCGACGATACGCAGTATTTT. This sequence encodes CASSRRGDDTQYF.

This clonotype appeared many times. This sequence joins TRBV7-9 and TRBJ1-4; D is uncertain. This CDR3 region has 11 residues. Germline V CDR1 and CDR2: SEHNR, FQNEAQ (reference sequence). V dropped 5 bases and J dropped 6 bases, with 4 bases sitting between them. The CDR3 here is CASSVDEKLFF. The CDR3, as DNA: TGTGCCAGCAGCGTCGATGAAAAACTGTTTTTT.

This clonotype was recorded a few times. The chain recombines TRBV7-9 with TRBJ2-5; 7 nucleotides agree with TRBD1. CDR1 and CDR2 (germline): SEHNR, FQNEAQ (reference sequence). The CDR3 runs 15 residues. With 4 bases clipped from V and 3 bases from J, the junction kept 8 bases outside the gene matches. The CDR3 is CASSSTATGKETQYF. CDR3 sequence (DNA): TGTGCCAGCAGCTCGACCGCGACAGGGAAAGAGACCCAGTACTTC.

This clonotype was recorded a few times. The chain combines TRBV27 with TRBJ1-4, with a tentative D call TRBD1 (6 bases). The germline CDR1 and CDR2 sequences are MNHEY and SMNVEV (reference sequence). V lost 7 bases to trimming and J lost 4 bases, with 13 bases between them. The CDR3 has 14 residues. CDR3 coding DNA: TGTGCCAGCAAAGTCGACAGGCTTAATGAAAAACTGTTTTTT. This encodes CASKVDRLNEKLFF.

The sample holds a few counts of this clonotype. The J gene is TRBJ2-1, the V gene TRBV20-1; TRBD2 is a possible D gene (5 bases). Germline CDR1 reads DFQATT; CDR2 reads SNEGSKA (reference sequence). V was clipped by 6 bases and J by 2 bases, with 14 bases between them. This CDR3 is 14 amino acids long. As DNA, the CDR3 is TGCAGTGCGTCCAGACTAAGGGCCTACAATGAGCAGTTCTTC. Translating gives CSASRLRAYNEQFF.

The chain recombines TRBV7-6 with TRBJ2-3; D is possibly TRBD2 (5 bases). CDR3 length equals 16 residues. V lost 4 bases and J 0 bases, leaving 14 bases between the germline ends. The germline V gene encodes CDR1 SGHVS and CDR2 FNYEAQ. The CDR3 DNA reads TGTGCCAGCAGCTCACTCACGGGATCTAGCACAGATACGCAGTATTTT. Protein sequence: CASSSLTGSSTDTQYF. Full variable domain (missing parts from reference TRBV7-6 and TRBJ2-3): GAGVSQSPRYKVTKRGQDVALRCDPISGHVSLYWYRQALGQGPEFLTYFNYEAQQDKSGLPNDRFSAERPEGSISTLTIQRTEQRDSAMYRCASSSLTGSSTDTQYFGPGTRLTVL.

The chain joins TRBV4-3 to TRBJ1-4, with 10 bases identical to TRBD1. V trimming: 4 bases; J trimming: 8 bases; junction bases outside the gene matches: 4. Germline CDR1 is LGHNA and CDR2 is YSLEER. The CDR3 is 14 residues long. This CDR3 is CASSRGTGVEKLFF. DNA of the CDR3: TGCGCCAGCAGCCGAGGGACAGGGGTCGAAAAACTGTTTTTT.

The chain joins TRBV28 to TRBJ2-7; 8 positions match TRBD2. V lost 8 bases to trimming and J lost 1 base; unmatched junction nucleotides: 1. The CDR3 has 12 residues. Per the germline V gene, CDR1 is MDHEN and CDR2 is SYDVKM. In nucleotides, the CDR3 is TGTGCCAGCGCTAGCGGGTCCTACGAGCAGTACTTC. Protein product: CASASGSYEQYF.

The V call is TRBV20-1, the J call TRBJ2-4, with TRBD1 identical over 11 bases. Per the germline V gene, CDR1 is DFQATT and CDR2 is SNEGSKA (reference sequence). Trimming cost V 0 bases and J 2 bases; bases outside gene matches: 12. The CDR3 runs to 19 residues. In DNA form, the CDR3 reads TGCAGTGCTAGAGATCCTCGTCGGGGACAGGGGGTGACCAAAAACATTCAGTACTTC. Protein sequence: CSARDPRRGQGVTKNIQYF.

This sequence joins TRBV10-2 and TRBJ2-1, with 13 bases that match TRBD2. V was pared by 5 bases and J by 8 bases, with 6 bases of the junction left unmatched. The CDR3 is 15 amino acids. CDR1 WSHSY and CDR2 SAAADI come from the germline V gene. The CDR3: CASSQTSGGADEQFF. DNA of the CDR3: TGCGCCAGCAGTCAAACTAGCGGGGGGGCTGATGAGCAGTTCTTC.

This clonotype has a count of ten or more. The rearrangement links TRBV29-1 to TRBJ2-5; D gene uncertain. V was cut by 3 bases and J by 5 bases, with 10 bases left in between. The CDR3 loop spans 12 amino acids. The germline V gene has CDR1 SQVTM and CDR2 ANQGSEA. CDR3 coding DNA: TGCAGCGTTGAGGTGAACCGGGAGACCCAGTACTTC. Amino acids: CSVEVNRETQYF.

This clonotype was found many times. The chain links TRBV6-2 or TRBV6-3 to TRBJ2-1, with TRBD1 matching 7 bases. Trimming at V came to 6 bases and at J to 2 bases, leaving 4 bases not matched to a gene. Germline CDR1 and CDR2: MNHEY and SVGEGT. CDR3 length equals 14 residues. The DNA of the CDR3 is TGTGCCAGCAGACCACAGGGGCCCTACAATGAGCAGTTCTTC. Protein sequence: CASRPQGPYNEQFF.

The J gene is TRBJ2-1, the V gene TRBV6-2 or TRBV6-3; 7 positions match TRBD1. With V trimmed by 3 bases and J by 8 bases, 7 bases remained unmatched. The CDR3 length is 14 residues. Germline CDR1 MNHEY, CDR2 SVGEGT. CDR3 nucleotides: TGTGCCAGCAGTTATGACAGGGTAAAAGATGAGCAGTTCTTC. This sequence encodes CASSYDRVKDEQFF.

This clonotype was recorded a few times. V and J are TRBV7-2 and TRBJ2-5; D gene unclear. CDR3 size: 14 residues. The germline V gene encodes CDR1 SGHTA and CDR2 FQGNSA. V was cut by 1 base and J by 4 bases, with 10 bases left in between. Here the CDR3 reads CASSLVDSPETQYF. The DNA of the CDR3 is TGTGCCAGCAGCTTAGTGGATAGCCCAGAGACCCAGTACTTC.

In its sample, this clonotype was seen many times. This chain links TRBV11-2 with TRBJ2-6; unclear D gene. Germline V gives CDR1 SGHAT, CDR2 FQNNGV. The ends were cut back, 2 bases at V and 2 bases at J, with 16 bases in the middle. The CDR3 sequence is 18 residues long. CDR3 region: CASSLLGRRLAGANVLTF. The CDR3 DNA sequence: TGTGCCAGCAGCTTATTGGGCAGGAGATTAGCTGGGGCCAACGTCCTGACTTTC.